This T cell receptor (beta chain) was captured by sequencing in a study of T cells expressing NK-cell markers. On the study more broadly: Most of the eight sequenced donors tested HCMV-seropositive; one tested seronegative. Study outcomes and limitations: Several donors' CD3+CD56-NKG2C+ cells were dominated by the same clonotypes. Expanded NKG2C+ T cell clones had unclear HCMV specificity.

Regarding this clonotype: The target antigen is unknown.

In germline, CDR1 is SQVTM, CDR2 ANQGSEA. CDR3 length: 16 residues. Generation of TCR beta cDNA was performed by 5'RACE template switching incorporating UMIs. Following a re-call of the 5' RACE reads, TCRdb has one entry per CDR3 protein and lacks DNA. In total, the table holds 400,000 to 450,000 distinct CDR3 sequences. The chain combines TRBV29-1 with TRBJ2-1; TCRdb designates TRBD1, a call that cannot be tested without DNA. This receptor was taken from a woman between 18 and 70 years old in good health. The sequencing input was blood T cells: a sorted CD56 or NKG2C T cell subset, CD4+ or CD8+ T cells, or bulk PBMC T cells (not recorded which). CDR3 protein: CSVQQVGGSSYNEQFF.